Listed here is a single T cell receptor (beta chain). V lost 2 bases and J lost 2, with 13 bases in between. The CDR3 has 15 amino acids. Looked up from germline, CDR1 is SGHDT and CDR2 is YYEEEE. Clones were sequenced by immunoSEQ multiplex PCR, and TCRdb holds only the in-frame ones, with some missing. The sample includes 150,000 to 200,000 clones, approximately 95% of them seen just once. The data are from a study of T cell responses to AZD1222 COVID-19 vaccine. The chain links TRBV5-6 to TRBJ1-2, with no clear D. The clonotype originates from an adult in good health. Sequenced here: peripheral blood, sampled on day 0 of AZD1222 vaccination. This CDR3 is CASSFLGGENYGYTF. CDR3 DNA sequence: TGTGCCAGCAGCTTCCTAGGAGGTGAGAACTATGGCTACACCTTC.